This T cell receptor (beta chain) was identified in a study of OX40 agonist ivuxolimab in advanced cancers. Findings and caveats of the study: Part of the nonresponder group also had normalized T-cell clonal expansion that was low.

Comments on this clone: The target antigen is unknown.

It was autoimmune disease history or systemic immunosuppression that excluded patients. TCRdb's copy holds only in-frame clones and misses some; the assay was immunoSEQ multiplex PCR. This table holds tens of thousands of clones, roughly nine tenths found once. Trimming took off 4 bases at V and 4 bases at J, with 13 bases between the two ends. CDR1 and CDR2 (germline): MNHEY, SMNVEV (reference sequence). This CDR3 contains 14 residues. The sequence was collected from an adult with an advanced solid tumor such as melanoma, head and neck, liver or kidney cancer. The chain recombines TRBV27 with TRBJ1-1; D possibly corresponds to TRBD1 (6 bases). Here the sequenced sample was CD4+ or CD8+ T cells sorted from blood, taken in a trial of the OX40 agonist ivuxolimab. The CDR3 coding sequence is TGTGCCAGCAGTTCCGGGGGCAGGGGCACTGAAGCTTTCTTT. It encodes CASSSGGRGTEAFF.